This T cell receptor beta chain was found in a study of blood T cell repertoires in COVID-19. Turning to the study itself: From T cells, B-cell-depleted T cells, or PBMCs came the material, which was cDNA or gDNA.

In the original processing: Amplification of reference gene primers provided the estimated nucleated cell counts. Profiling relied on immunoSEQ multiplex PCR, and the TCRdb table lists in-frame clones only, not all of them. The V and J calls and clone size were taken over from that table, and D and trimming were inferred from the DNA. This table has 200,000 to 300,000 clones, 75% to 90% appearing once. This TCR came from a human donor in a cohort sampled during active COVID-19. Sequenced sample: peripheral blood.

In DNA form, the CDR3 reads TGTGCCAGCAGTGGGACCGGGGGTCACGAGCAGTACTTC. Translating it yields CASSGTGGHEQYF. The V gene is TRBV2, the J gene TRBJ2-7, with D possibly being TRBD2 (6 bases). The germline gives CDR1 SNHLY, CDR2 FYNNEI. The V gene lost 4 bases and the J gene lost 5 bases, with 12 bases spanning the gap. The CDR3 consists of 13 residues.